The sequence of this T cell receptor beta chain was determined in a study of shared clonotypes between healthy human individuals. The repertoire was sequenced with immunoSEQ multiplex PCR; TCRdb's copy has only in-frame clones and lacks some. The sample contains under 2,000,000 clones, about 95% of which appear only once. Study-wide results and caveats: Richness estimates generally favored naive over memory subsets.

CD45RO-negative, CCR7-selected cells formed the naive CD8 fraction, which excluded terminally differentiated effector memory CD45RA+ cells. The CDR3 covers 14 residues. Germline V gene sequence: CDR1 SGDLS, CDR2 YYNGEE. V was clipped by 1 base and J by 1 base, with 8 bases between them. Regarding this clone: Its antigen is unidentified.

The TCR comes from a man between 18 and 35 years old in good health. Sequenced sample: naive CD8+ T cells sorted from blood. The rearrangement uses TRBV9 and TRBJ1-1; D possibly corresponds to TRBD1 (5 bases). CDR3 sequence reads: CASSVFDRNTEAFF. CDR3 nucleotide sequence: TGTGCCAGCAGCGTATTTGACAGGAACACTGAAGCTTTCTTT.